A selection of T cell receptor beta chains follows, all from one sample in a study of post-analysis software for immune sequencing data. A single record per CDR3 protein comes from TCRdb applying MiXCR to the PCR reads. The repertoire has approximately 250,000 distinct CDR3 sequences, 36% of them found once; the top ten carry under 5%. Sequencing used blood. Receptors were obtained from a girl aged 5-17 years with multiple sclerosis. Each CDR3 is given with its conserved first and last residue. Fields, in order: D gene, V gene, clone size, J gene, CDR3 DNA, CDR3 protein. A D gene is named only where the DNA matches it firmly. A row's size may be missing; if present it is once, few, many or a size class.

TRBD2	TRBV7-2	NA	TRBJ2-1	TGTGCCAGCAGCTTCCCGTGGGGACTAGCGGACAATGAGCAGTTCTTC	CASSFPWGLADNEQFF
NA	TRBV10-2	many	TRBJ2-5	TGCGCCAGCAGTGACGGGGGTGTCACGGAGACCCAGTACTTC	CASSDGGVTETQYF
TRBD1	TRBV6-6	few	TRBJ2-2	TGTGCCAGCAGTGTCGGTAGGGGGCAGAACACCGGGGAGCTGTTTTTT	CASSVGRGQNTGELFF
NA	TRBV6-2/TRBV6-3	once	TRBJ2-7	TGTGCCAGCAGTTTGTCCAGGGCATACGAGCAGTACTTC	CASSLSRAYEQYF
TRBD1	TRBV30	NA	TRBJ2-7	TGTGCCTGGAGTGTATTAAGGACAGGGGCGCGGGAGCAGAACTTC	CAWSVLRTGAREQNF
NA	TRBV28	NA	TRBJ2-7	TGTGCCAGCTCTGGGGGAACCGACGAGCAGTACTTC	CASSGGTDEQYF
NA	TRBV12-3/TRBV12-4	NA	TRBJ1-2	TGTGCCAGCAGTTTACTCACAGGAGTCGATGGCTACACCTTC	CASSLLTGVDGYTF
NA	TRBV15	many	TRBJ2-1	TGTGCCACCAGCAGAGATGAGGGGGTAACGGACAATGAGCAGTTCTTC	CATSRDEGVTDNEQFF
NA	TRBV20-1	NA	TRBJ2-1	TGCAGTGCTAGTCCGAGCGCCTACAATAAGCAGTTCTTC	CSASPSAYNKQFF
NA	TRBV10-3	NA	TRBJ1-3	TGTGCCATCAATTCGGGATCTGGAAACACCATATATTTT	CAINSGSGNTIYF
TRBD1	TRBV2	NA	TRBJ2-2	TGTGCCAGCAGGCCCGACAGGGCCACCGGGGAGCTGTTTTTT	CASRPDRATGELFF
NA	TRBV5-4	many	TRBJ2-1	TGTGCCAGCAGCTTGGACTCGGGTGAGCAGTTCTTC	CASSLDSGEQFF
NA	TRBV6-5	NA	TRBJ1-2	TGTGCCAGCAGCCTTTCTTCTTGGACAGACTATGGCTACACCTTC	CASSLSSWTDYGYTF
TRBD1	TRBV20-1	NA	TRBJ1-1	TGCAGTGCTAGAGATCCCACAGGGGCGAACACTGGAGCTTTCTTT	CSARDPTGANTGAFF
NA	TRBV30	many	TRBJ2-1	TGTGCCTGGAGTGGGACTGGAGTTAATGAGCAGTTCTTC	CAWSGTGVNEQFF
NA	TRBV28	NA	TRBJ1-5	TGTGCCAGCGGAGGCGCCGACTTTAGTCAGCCCCAGCATTTT	CASGGADFSQPQHF
NA	TRBV2	few	TRBJ1-1	TGTGCCAGCAGCGCGAACAGAAACACTGAAGCTTTCTTT	CASSANRNTEAFF
NA	TRBV6-6	NA	TRBJ2-2	TGTGCCAGCAGTTACTTGCAGGGCGCCGGGGAGCTGTTTTTT	CASSYLQGAGELFF
NA	TRBV20-1	few	TRBJ2-2	TGCAGTGCTAGAAGATCAGGACCCAACACCGGGAAGCTGTTTTTT	CSARRSGPNTGKLFF
TRBD1	TRBV3-1	many	TRBJ2-7	TGTGCCAGCAGCCAGGGGGGACAGGGTCACTTCGACGAGCAGTACTTC	CASSQGGQGHFDEQYF
TRBD1	TRBV5-1	many	TRBJ1-6	TGCGCCAGCAGCCCTGTGGGGACAGGGGGCCTCAATTCACCCCTCCACTTT	CASSPVGTGGLNSPLHF
TRBD2	TRBV6-5	NA	TRBJ2-1	TGTGCCAGCAGTCGAGGACTAGCCGGGCACAATGAGCAGTTCTTC	CASSRGLAGHNEQFF
NA	TRBV6-6	NA	TRBJ2-3	TGTGCCAGCAGTTACTCGGAACTTTCAGATACGCAGTATTTT	CASSYSELSDTQYF
TRBD1	TRBV20-1	NA	TRBJ1-5	TGCAGTGCTCAACGTGGACAGGGAGGCAATCAGCCCCAGCATTTT	CSAQRGQGGNQPQHF
NA	TRBV5-1	NA	TRBJ2-7	TGCGCCAGCAGCTTGTATGCAGGGACCTACAATGAGCAGTACTTC	CASSLYAGTYNEQYF
TRBD2	TRBV4-1	many	TRBJ2-5	TGCGCCAGCAGCCGCTATTTAGCGGGGCCGAACCCGTACCAAGAGACCCAGTACTTC	CASSRYLAGPNPYQETQYF
NA	TRBV29-1	NA	TRBJ2-1	TGCAGCGTTCGACTCTCCAATGAGCAGTTCTTC	CSVRLSNEQFF
TRBD1	TRBV12-3/TRBV12-4	NA	TRBJ2-3	TGTGCCAGCAGTTTTGGGACAGGGAGCGCAGATACGCAGTATTTT	CASSFGTGSADTQYF
NA	TRBV7-3	few	TRBJ2-1	TGTGCCAGCAGCTTACTTAGGAGCGGGTGGCGTAGCTCCTACAATGAGCAGTTCTTC	CASSLLRSGWRSSYNEQFF
NA	TRBV20-1	once	TRBJ2-7	TGCAGCTCCCGACACAGCATGACCTACGAGCAGTACTTC	CSSRHSMTYEQYF
TRBD1	TRBV12-3/TRBV12-4	few	TRBJ1-1	TGTGCCAGCAGTCCCCGCGCAGGGGGCGGCACTGAAGCTTTCTTT	CASSPRAGGGTEAFF
NA	TRBV7-2	NA	TRBJ2-5	TGTGCCAGCAGCTTATGGGCCGGGACACCCGACCAAGAGACCCAGTACTTC	CASSLWAGTPDQETQYF
NA	TRBV7-2	many	TRBJ2-5	TGTGCCAGCAGCTTCGGCTGGGGCCAGGGAGAGACCCAGTACTTC	CASSFGWGQGETQYF
NA	TRBV4-2	many	TRBJ2-1	TGTGCCAGCAGCTCCTCCGCTGGACTCCCCGACGGGGGGCAGTTCTTC	CASSSSAGLPDGGQFF
NA	TRBV7-6	once	TRBJ1-5	TGTGCCAGCAGCTTAGGACAGCAAAAAAATCAGCCCCAGCATTTT	CASSLGQQKNQPQHF
NA	TRBV18	many	TRBJ2-7	TGTGCCAGCTCACCAGAGGGCTCCTACGAGCAGTACTTC	CASSPEGSYEQYF
TRBD1	TRBV24-1	NA	TRBJ2-3	TGTGCCACCAGTGAGCCGGGACAGGGTTATGCAGATACGCAGTATTTT	CATSEPGQGYADTQYF
NA	TRBV10-2	many	TRBJ2-5	TGCGCCAGCAGTGAGTCTTTCGAGCGGACAAGGAAAGAGACCCAGTACTTC	CASSESFERTRKETQYF
TRBD2	TRBV28	many	TRBJ2-1	TGTGCCAGTGAGGATACTAGCGGGATGCCCCCAAGCTCCTACAATGAGCAGTTCTTC	CASEDTSGMPPSSYNEQFF
NA	TRBV4-1	many	TRBJ1-5	TGCGCCAGCAGCCAAGATAGAGGGAGCATCGATCAGCCCCAGCATTTT	CASSQDRGSIDQPQHF
TRBD2	TRBV4-1	NA	TRBJ2-2	TGCGCCAGCAGCCAGGGTGGACTAGCGGGACCCACCGGGGAGCTGTTTTTT	CASSQGGLAGPTGELFF
TRBD2	TRBV5-1	NA	TRBJ2-1	TGCGCCAGCAGCCCGCCCAGCGGGAGGGCTAATGAGCAGTTCTTC	CASSPPSGRANEQFF
NA	TRBV23-1	few	TRBJ1-2	TGCGCCAGCAGTCATTTTACCTCATCGAGTTCTATATCCAATAATGGCTACACCTTC	CASSHFTSSSSISNNGYTF
NA	TRBV6-1	NA	TRBJ2-7	TGTGCCAGCAGGAGGGGAGCAGGGACGGAGGAGCAGTACTTC	CASRRGAGTEEQYF
TRBD2	TRBV29-1	NA	TRBJ2-7	TGCAGCGTTGAGCGGCGGGAGGGGGAATACGAGCAGTACTTC	CSVERREGEYEQYF
NA	TRBV5-4	many	TRBJ1-1	TGTGCCAGCAGCCCCATCGGGGGCGCCACTGAAGCTTTCTTT	CASSPIGGATEAFF
NA	TRBV28	many	TRBJ1-6	TGTGCCAGTAGCGGTGGAAGCTCCTATAATTCACCCCTCCACTTT	CASSGGSSYNSPLHF